These 4 T cell receptor beta chains were all obtained from the same sample, sequenced in a study of shared clonotypes between healthy human individuals. Naive-designated CD8 cells lacked CD45RO, were positively enriched for CCR7, and omitted terminally differentiated effector memory CD45RA+ cells. Clones were sequenced by immunoSEQ multiplex PCR, and TCRdb holds only the in-frame ones, with some missing. Of some 1,900,000 clones in the sample, around 96% are singletons; the top ten hold around 1.2%. Sequencing was performed on naive CD8+ T cells sorted from blood. These receptor sequences come from a man younger than 30 in good health.

This chain links TRBV19 with TRBJ2-1; 7 nucleotides agree with TRBD2. The CDR3 spans 15 residues. Unmatched junction bases numbered 5, after V lost 3 bases and J lost 3 bases. Per the germline V gene, CDR1 is LNHDA and CDR2 is SQIVND (reference sequence). This CDR3 is CASSIVLADYNEQFF. DNA for the CDR3: TGTGCCAGTAGTATCGTCCTAGCGGACTACAATGAGCAGTTCTTC.

This chain uses TRBV27 with TRBJ2-1, with no clear D. V dropped 1 base and J dropped 7 bases, with 11 bases sitting between them. Per the germline V gene, CDR1 is MNHEY and CDR2 is SMNVEV (reference sequence). There are 14 residues in the CDR3. The chain's CDR3 is CASSLFYSGNEQFF. In DNA, the CDR3 is TGTGCCAGCAGTTTATTTTATTCGGGTAATGAGCAGTTCTTC.

This clone appeared a few times. For the CDR3, the DNA is TGTGCCAGCATGGACACGTCCTACGAGCAGTACTTC. It yields the protein CASMDTSYEQYF. The chain uses TRBV7-9 and TRBJ2-7; D might be TRBD1 (5 bases). The CDR3 is made up of 12 amino acids. The V and J ends lost 7 bases and 1 base respectively, with 8 bases between them. The germline CDR1 and CDR2 sequences are SEHNR and FQNEAQ (reference sequence). The whole variable domain, remainder taken from reference TRBV7-9 and TRBJ2-7, is DTGVSQNPRHKITKRGQNVTFRCDPISEHNRLYWYRQTLGQGPEFLTYFQNEAQLEKSRLLSDRFSAERPKGSFSTLEIQRTEQGDSAMYLCASMDTSYEQYFGPGTRLTVT.

This chain connects TRBV5-4 to TRBJ2-7, with D unclear. Germline V gene data show CDR1 as SGHNT and CDR2 as YYREEE (reference sequence). The CDR3 extends over 14 amino acids. Trimming removed 2 bases from V and 3 bases from J, with 12 bases in between. CDR3 loop: CASSFGATGYEQYF. The CDR3 DNA follows: TGTGCCAGCAGCTTTGGCGCGACGGGCTACGAGCAGTACTTC.